These 30 T cell receptor beta chains share one sample of origin, sequenced in a study of blood T cells in healthy people across ages. A second PCR of about 7 to 11 cycles used a sample-barcoded 5' primer and a J-beta primer mix. TCRdb reanalysed the 5' RACE reads using MiXCR and keeps one entry per CDR3 protein. There are about 1 million distinct CDR3 sequences in the sample; around 43% occur only once, and about 19% lies in the top ten. The source material was blood. All receptors derive from a woman aged 60-75 years in good health.

The chain links TRBV6-5 to TRBJ1-2; 9 bases are shared with TRBD1. Trimming cost V 2 bases and J 4 bases; bases outside gene matches: 11. CDR3 length: 17 residues. Per germline, CDR1 MNHEY and CDR2 SVGAGI. The DNA of the CDR3 is TGTGCCAGCAGTTACGCAACCCCGGGACAGGGCGCCTATGGCTACACCTTC. It codes for CASSYATPGQGAYGYTF.

This clonotype was observed a few times. The V call is TRBV15, the J call TRBJ2-5; 8 nucleotides align to TRBD1. Germline CDR1 is LNHNV and CDR2 is YYDKDF (reference sequence). This CDR3 is built from 17 residues. After removal of 1 base from V and 5 bases from J, the junction contained 12 bases not matched to a gene. CDR3 nucleotide sequence: TGTGCCACCAGCAGAGCAGCCACAGGGGGAGTTGTTGAGACCCAGTACTTC. Translating it yields CATSRAATGGVVETQYF.

CDR3 in amino acids: CASTYGGHTTDTQYF. The CDR3 DNA follows: TGTGCCAGCACCTACGGTGGGCATACGACAGATACGCAGTATTTT. The rearrangement joins TRBV9 to TRBJ2-3; D unresolved. The V gene's germline CDR1 is SGDLS and CDR2 YYNGEE. Trimming took 6 bases from V and 3 from J, leaving 17 bases between them. This CDR3 spans 15 amino acids.

The chain combines TRBV12-3 or TRBV12-4 with TRBJ1-5, with 10 bases matching TRBD1. The CDR3 consists of 16 residues. V dropped 7 bases and J dropped 3; count of bases not matched to a gene: 9. CDR3 sequence (DNA): TGTGCCAGCAAAAGGACAGGGGGGAGGGCCAATCAGCCCCAGCATTTT. Its translation is CASKRTGGRANQPQHF.

This clonotype was observed a handful of times. CDR3 sequence (DNA): TGTGCCAGCAGTTCACATCTTGGGGGGTTCGGAGCTTTCTTT. This encodes CASSSHLGGFGAFF. The rearrangement uses TRBV28 and TRBJ1-1; D possibly corresponds to TRBD1 (5 bases). The CDR3 covers 14 residues. In germline, CDR1 is MDHEN, CDR2 SYDVKM. V was clipped by 4 bases and J by 10 bases, with 19 bases between them.

This clonotype was seen a few times. The chain carries TRBV4-1 and TRBJ2-5; TRBD2 matches 10 bases. The CDR3 covers 14 residues. V lost 2 bases to trimming and J lost 5 bases; unmatched junction nucleotides: 2. The germline gives CDR1 MGHRA, CDR2 YSYEKL. CDR3 sequence reads: CASSQLAGVETQYF. The CDR3 nucleotides are TGCGCCAGCAGCCAACTAGCGGGAGTGGAGACCCAGTACTTC.

V and J are TRBV6-1 and TRBJ2-1; 7 bases fit TRBD2. From germline, CDR1 is MNHNS and CDR2 SASEGT. V dropped 4 bases and J dropped 6; count of bases not matched to a gene: 9. This CDR3 spans 15 amino acids. DNA of the CDR3: TGTGCCAGCAGTGGGACTAGAAAAGTGGGCAATGAGCAGTTCTTC. The encoded protein is CASSGTRKVGNEQFF.

CDR3 residues: CASSSSTDYEQYF. CDR3 coding DNA: TGCGCCAGCAGCTCGTCAACCGACTACGAGCAGTACTTC. V and J are TRBV5-1 and TRBJ2-7, with D unclear. CDR1 and CDR2 from the germline V gene are SGHRS and YFSETQ. The CDR3 covers 13 residues. Trimming removed 3 bases from V and 3 bases from J, with 10 bases in between.

Only one count was recorded for this clonotype. This chain connects TRBV7-3 to TRBJ2-1; 13 bases align to TRBD2. This CDR3 has 16 residues. The V segment lost 1 base and the J segment 9 bases; nucleotides outside the gene matches: 6. CDR1 SGHTA and CDR2 FQGTGA come from the germline V gene. The CDR3 DNA reads TGTGCCAGCAGCTTAAGTGGGACTAGCGGGGTTTTTGAGCAGTTCTTC. Translated, it gives CASSLSGTSGVFEQFF.

In DNA, the CDR3 is TGTGCCAGCAGCCGACAGGGGGGGGATGAAAAACTGTTTTTT. It yields the protein CASSRQGGDEKLFF. The chain employs TRBV27 and TRBJ1-4; 9 bases match TRBD1. The CDR3 has 14 amino acids. With 6 bases clipped from V and 6 bases from J, the junction kept 5 bases outside the gene matches. Per the germline V gene, CDR1 is MNHEY and CDR2 is SMNVEV (reference sequence).

The chain has TRBV5-1 and TRBJ2-5; D tentatively fits TRBD1 or TRBD2 (7 bases each). V shed 2 bases and J shed 1 base, with 12 bases lying between them. CDR3 length: 15 amino acids. In germline, CDR1 is SGHRS, CDR2 YFSETQ. The CDR3 DNA is TGCGCCAGCAGCTTCCCAGGGGGGGTCCAAGAGACCCAGTACTTC. As protein: CASSFPGGVQETQYF.

The rearrangement joins TRBV27 to TRBJ2-6, with TRBD1 matching over 9 bases. This CDR3 has 17 residues. Losses at the gene ends were 8 bases for V and 3 bases for J; bases not matched to a gene: 11. The germline V gene has CDR1 MNHEY and CDR2 SMNVEV (reference sequence). The CDR3 spells CASRTRDRVFGANVLTF. The CDR3 DNA reads TGTGCCAGCCGTACCCGGGACAGGGTCTTTGGGGCCAACGTCCTGACTTTC.

This clonotype was found a few times. The chain employs TRBV27 and TRBJ2-7; 7 nucleotides line up with TRBD1. The V and J ends lost 3 bases and 4 bases, in that order; junction bases with no gene match: 12. The CDR3 is 16 amino acids. Germline V CDR1 and CDR2: MNHEY, SMNVEV (reference sequence). The chain's CDR3 is CASSFGTGTVTYEQYF. CDR3 DNA sequence: TGTGCCAGCAGTTTCGGGACCGGGACAGTTACTTACGAGCAGTACTTC.

This clonotype appeared once. V and J are TRBV15 and TRBJ2-7; D might be TRBD1 (6 bases). Germline V CDR1 and CDR2: LNHNV, YYDKDF (reference sequence). V was pared by 6 bases and J by 0 bases, with 6 bases between. The CDR3 totals 12 residues. The CDR3 here is CATRQGSYEQYF. CDR3 nucleotide sequence: TGTGCCACCAGACAGGGCTCCTACGAGCAGTACTTC. The full variable domain, completed using reference TRBV15 and TRBJ2-7, is DAMVIQNPRYQVTQFGKPVTLSCSQTLNHNVMYWYQQKSSQAPKLLFHYYDKDFNNEADTPDNFQSRRPNTSFCFLDIRSPGLGDTAMYLCATRQGSYEQYFGPGTRLTVT.

The sample holds a few counts of this clonotype. The DNA for the CDR3 is TGTGCCAGCGGATCCCAGCTAGCGGGAGGTACCGGGGAGCTGTTTTTT. This gives the protein CASGSQLAGGTGELFF. The genes are TRBV12-3 or TRBV12-4 and TRBJ2-2, with TRBD2 matching over 11 bases. The CDR3 runs 16 residues. J lost 5 bases, V lost 8 bases, and 10 bases had no gene match.

The chain is built from TRBV9 and TRBJ2-1; 9 bases are a match to TRBD2. Trimming took 6 bases from V and 7 from J; bases not matched to a gene: 14. The CDR3 contains 16 residues. Germline CDR1 SGDLS, CDR2 YYNGEE. The CDR3, as DNA: TGTGCCAGCACCAAAGTAGGTAGCGGGAGACAAAATGAGCAGTTCTTC. Encoded protein: CASTKVGSGRQNEQFF. Variable domain in full (rest from reference TRBV9 and TRBJ2-1): DSGVTQTPKHLITATGQRVTLRCSPRSGDLSVYWYQQSLDQGLQFLIQYYNGEERAKGNILERFSAQQFPDLHSELNLSSLELGDSALYFCASTKVGSGRQNEQFFGPGTRLTVL.

This clonotype was seen only a few times. It may be a read error: a sequence one base away is much more abundant. The rearrangement joins TRBV4-1 to TRBJ2-5, with 10 positions matching TRBD2. The V and J ends lost 2 bases and 11 bases, in that order; junction bases with no gene match: 11. CDR3 length: 15 residues. Germline lookup yields CDR1 MGHRA and CDR2 YSYEKL. CDR3 sequence reads: CASSQLAGVGNEQYF. CDR3 coding DNA: TGCGCCAGCAGCCAACTAGCGGGAGTCGGGAATGAGCAGTACTTC.

CDR3 in DNA: TGCAGTGCTAGCCTTAGAACTAGCGGGAGCTACAATGAGCAGTTCTTC. Translation: CSASLRTSGSYNEQFF. V and J are TRBV20-1 and TRBJ2-1; 11 bases agree with TRBD2. The V gene's germline CDR1 is DFQATT and CDR2 SNEGSKA (reference sequence). Germline trimming cut 3 bases from V and 3 bases from J; bases unmatched to any gene: 7. This CDR3 spans 16 amino acids.

This sequence joins TRBV27 and TRBJ1-2; 7 positions match TRBD1. The CDR3 is 15 amino acids. The ends lost 3 bases at V and 6 bases at J; junction bases unmatched: 10. CDR1 MNHEY and CDR2 SMNVEV come from the germline V gene (reference sequence). The CDR3 reads CASSLGPAGGDGYTF. In nucleotides, the CDR3 is TGTGCCAGCAGTTTGGGTCCCGCAGGGGGGGATGGCTACACCTTC.

This clonotype was detected only a few times. The rearrangement joins TRBV4-1 to TRBJ2-1; no definite D call. CDR1 and CDR2 from the germline V gene are MGHRA and YSYEKL. The length of the CDR3 is 14 residues. Trimming cost V 3 bases and J 10 bases, with 16 bases left between them. The CDR3 spells CASSQERWVDEQFF. CDR3 DNA: TGCGCCAGCAGCCAGGAAAGATGGGTGGACGAGCAGTTCTTC.

The chain combines TRBV5-5 with TRBJ2-7; 7 bases line up with TRBD1. CDR1 and CDR2 from the germline V gene are SGHKS and YYEKEE (reference sequence). Trimming at V came to 0 bases and at J to 4 bases, leaving 16 bases not matched to a gene. The CDR3 covers 18 residues. CDR3 coding DNA: TGTGCCAGCAGCTTGGTCGGCCAGGGGGTTCCCAACCGGTACGAGCAGTACTTC. The encoded protein is CASSLVGQGVPNRYEQYF. The full variable domain, in which reference TRBV5-5 and TRBJ2-7 provide the parts outside the CDR3, is DAGVTQSPTHLIKTRGQQVTLRCSPISGHKSVSWYQQVLGQGPQFIFQYYEKEERGRGNFPDRFSARQFPNYSSELNVNALLLGDSALYLCASSLVGQGVPNRYEQYFGPGTRLTVT.

The chain carries TRBV5-1 and TRBJ1-1; D not certain. Germline V gene sequence: CDR1 SGHRS, CDR2 YFSETQ. The CDR3 is 14 residues long. The V end was cut by 2 bases, the J end by 4 bases, with 12 bases between. CDR3 sequence reads: CASSFKSPSTEAFF. The CDR3 DNA reads TGCGCCAGCAGCTTTAAGAGCCCCTCCACTGAAGCTTTCTTT.

The V and J genes are TRBV28 and TRBJ2-3; either TRBD1 or TRBD2 may supply D (6 bases each). Germline V CDR1 and CDR2: MDHEN, SYDVKM. V was pared by 6 bases and J by 3 bases, with 16 bases between. CDR3 length: 15 residues. The CDR3 loop reads CASSYQGGTTDTQYF. The CDR3 nucleotides read TGTGCCAGCAGCTACCAAGGCGGGACAACAGATACGCAGTATTTT.

The rearrangement joins TRBV12-3 or TRBV12-4 to TRBJ1-5; TRBD1 is a possible D gene (5 bases). V lost 1 base to trimming and J lost 7 bases, with 11 bases between them. The CDR3 is made up of 14 amino acids. The CDR3 nucleotides read TGTGCCAGCAGTTTAGGGGGGTTCAGGCAGCCCCAGCATTTT. It encodes CASSLGGFRQPQHF.

The chain couples TRBV3-1 to TRBJ2-5; TRBD2 matches 7 bases. From germline, CDR1 is LGHDT and CDR2 YNNKEL (reference sequence). The CDR3 runs 18 residues. Germline trimming cut 1 base from V and 2 bases from J; bases unmatched to any gene: 13. CDR3 DNA: TGTGCCAGCAGCCAAGCCGGAACGGGAGGCTGGTGGCAAGAGACCCAGTACTTC. Translating gives CASSQAGTGGWWQETQYF.

The gene calls are TRBV28 and TRBJ1-2; D ambiguous. The CDR3 loop spans 13 amino acids. In germline, CDR1 is MDHEN, CDR2 SYDVKM. V gave up 5 bases and J gave up 6 bases, with 13 bases separating them. CDR3 nucleotides: TGTGCCAGCAGTCCCCTAGGACCCCATGGCTACACCTTC. Translated, it gives CASSPLGPHGYTF.

This chain links TRBV29-1 with TRBJ2-7; the match to TRBD2 covers 12 bases. With 4 bases clipped from V and 5 bases from J, the junction kept 3 bases outside the gene matches. The CDR3 extends over 13 amino acids. Germline values: CDR1 SQVTM, CDR2 ANQGSEA. CDR3 sequence (DNA): TGCAGCGTTGTGGCTAGCGGGAGGGACGAGCAGTACTTC. Encoded protein: CSVVASGRDEQYF.

V and J are TRBV5-1 and TRBJ2-5, with 9 bases lining up with TRBD2. CDR1 and CDR2 (germline): SGHRS, YFSETQ. The CDR3 is 16 amino acids. V was clipped by 0 bases and J by 5 bases; unmatched bases: 8. The CDR3 here is CASSLEGTSQLETQYF. DNA for the CDR3: TGCGCCAGCAGCTTGGAGGGGACTAGCCAATTGGAGACCCAGTACTTC.

Remarks on this clonotype: One end of the junction is discordant with germline, which a read error may explain. The chain couples TRBV2 to TRBJ2-1; possibly TRBD2 for D (6 bases). This CDR3 is built from 12 residues. Germline loops: CDR1 SNHLY, CDR2 FYNNEI. The CDR3 DNA is TGTACCAGCAGTGTTAGCGGCGATGAGCAGTTCTTC. Its translation: CTSSVSGDEQFF.

This clonotype was counted between two and nine times. A much larger clone lies one base from this, so it may be a read error. The chain joins TRBV29-1 to TRBJ2-1; 9 bases align to TRBD2. From germline, CDR1 is SQVTM and CDR2 ANQGSEA. V shed 3 bases, J shed 4 bases, and the junction held 4 bases outside the gene matches. This CDR3 contains 14 residues. Here the CDR3 DNA reads TGCAGCGTTGATGCTAGCGGGATGTACAATGAGCAGTTCTTC. It codes for CSVDASGMYNEQFF.